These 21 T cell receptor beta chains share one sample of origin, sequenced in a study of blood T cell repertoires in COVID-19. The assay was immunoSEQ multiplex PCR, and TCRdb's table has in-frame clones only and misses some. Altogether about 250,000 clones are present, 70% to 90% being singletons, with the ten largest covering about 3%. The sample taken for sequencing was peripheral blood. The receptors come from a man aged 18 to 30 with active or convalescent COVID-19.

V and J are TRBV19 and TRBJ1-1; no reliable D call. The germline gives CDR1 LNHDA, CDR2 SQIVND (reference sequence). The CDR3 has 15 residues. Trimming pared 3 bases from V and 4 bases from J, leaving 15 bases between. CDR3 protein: CASSMFARMGTEAFF. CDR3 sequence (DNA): TGTGCCAGTAGTATGTTTGCGAGGATGGGCACTGAAGCTTTCTTT.

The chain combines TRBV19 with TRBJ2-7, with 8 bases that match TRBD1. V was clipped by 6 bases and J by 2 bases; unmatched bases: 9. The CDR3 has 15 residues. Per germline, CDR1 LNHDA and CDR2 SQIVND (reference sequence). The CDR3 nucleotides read TGTGCCAGTAGCGGACAGGGACTTCCAACCTACGAGCAGTACTTC. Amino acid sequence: CASSGQGLPTYEQYF.

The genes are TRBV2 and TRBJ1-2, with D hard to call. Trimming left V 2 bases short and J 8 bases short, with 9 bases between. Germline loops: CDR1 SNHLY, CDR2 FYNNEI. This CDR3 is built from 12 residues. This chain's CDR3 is CASSEFPGGYTF. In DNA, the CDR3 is TGTGCCAGCAGTGAATTCCCCGGGGGCTACACCTTC.

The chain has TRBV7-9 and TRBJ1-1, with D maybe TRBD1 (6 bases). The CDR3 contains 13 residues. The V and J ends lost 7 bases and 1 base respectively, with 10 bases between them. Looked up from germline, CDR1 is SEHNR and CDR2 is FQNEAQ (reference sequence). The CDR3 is CASTKDRNTEAFF. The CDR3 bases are TGTGCCAGCACTAAGGACAGGAACACTGAAGCTTTCTTT.

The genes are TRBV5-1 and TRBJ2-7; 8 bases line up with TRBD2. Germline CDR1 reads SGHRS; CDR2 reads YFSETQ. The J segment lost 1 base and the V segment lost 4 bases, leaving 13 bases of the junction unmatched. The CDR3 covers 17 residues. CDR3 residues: CASSGLIASGFSYEQYF. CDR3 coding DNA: TGCGCCAGCAGCGGCCTGATAGCTAGCGGGTTTTCCTACGAGCAGTACTTC.

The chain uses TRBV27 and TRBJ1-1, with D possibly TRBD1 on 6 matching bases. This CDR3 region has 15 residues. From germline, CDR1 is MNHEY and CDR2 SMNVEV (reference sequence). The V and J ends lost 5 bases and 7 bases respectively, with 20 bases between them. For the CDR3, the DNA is TGTGCCAGCAGTCCGACGGGGGGGCCTCTAGGTGAAGCTTTCTTT. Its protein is CASSPTGGPLGEAFF.

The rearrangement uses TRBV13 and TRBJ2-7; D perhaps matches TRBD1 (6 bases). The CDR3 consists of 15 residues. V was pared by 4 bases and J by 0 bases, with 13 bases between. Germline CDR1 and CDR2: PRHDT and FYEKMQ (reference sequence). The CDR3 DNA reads TGTGCCAGCAGCTGGACAGCAAGTAGCTCCTACGAGCAGTACTTC. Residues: CASSWTASSSYEQYF.

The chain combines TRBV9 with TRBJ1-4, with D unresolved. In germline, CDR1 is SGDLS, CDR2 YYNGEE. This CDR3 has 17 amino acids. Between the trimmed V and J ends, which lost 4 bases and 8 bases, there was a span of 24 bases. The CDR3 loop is CASSPPEGHGEREKLFF. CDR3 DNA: TGTGCCAGCAGCCCGCCGGAGGGTCATGGTGAAAGAGAAAAACTGTTTTTT.

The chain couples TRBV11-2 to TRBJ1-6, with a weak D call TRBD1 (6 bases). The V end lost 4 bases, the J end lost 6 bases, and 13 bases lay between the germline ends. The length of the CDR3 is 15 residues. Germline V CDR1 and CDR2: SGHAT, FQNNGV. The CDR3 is CASSWGDRLNSPLHF. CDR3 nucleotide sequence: TGTGCCAGCAGCTGGGGAGACAGGCTTAATTCACCCCTCCACTTT.

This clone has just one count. DNA for the CDR3: TGTGCCAGCAGTTTGGGCGGCCCCCGCGCGGGCACTGAAGCTTTCTTT. Translation: CASSLGGPRAGTEAFF. The V gene is TRBV27, the J gene TRBJ1-1; D unclear. Per the germline V gene, CDR1 is MNHEY and CDR2 is SMNVEV (reference sequence). Trimming shortened V by 3 bases and J by 4 bases, and 18 bases separated the two germline ends. The CDR3 runs 16 residues.

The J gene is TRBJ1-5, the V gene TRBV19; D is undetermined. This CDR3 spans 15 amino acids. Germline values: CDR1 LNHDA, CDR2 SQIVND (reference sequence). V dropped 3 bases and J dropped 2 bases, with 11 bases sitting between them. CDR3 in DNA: TGTGCCAGTAGTATTACCGGGAGTGGCAATCAGCCCCAGCATTTT. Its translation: CASSITGSGNQPQHF.

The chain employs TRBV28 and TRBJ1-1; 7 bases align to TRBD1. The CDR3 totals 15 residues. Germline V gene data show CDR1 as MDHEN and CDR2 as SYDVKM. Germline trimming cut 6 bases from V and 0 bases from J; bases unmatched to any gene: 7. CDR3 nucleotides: TGTGCCAGCAGACGGGACAGATCCATGAACACTGAAGCTTTCTTT. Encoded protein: CASRRDRSMNTEAFF. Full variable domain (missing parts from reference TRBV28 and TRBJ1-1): DVKVTQSSRYLVKRTGEKVFLECVQDMDHENMFWYRQDPGLGLRLIYFSYDVKMKEKGDIPEGYSVSREKKERFSLILESASTNQTSMYLCASRRDRSMNTEAFFGQGTRLTVV.

Written as DNA, the CDR3 is TGTGCCAGCACCGGGGTGGTGGCCTCCTACGAGCAGTACTTC. Translating gives CASTGVVASYEQYF. The chain is built from TRBV28 and TRBJ2-7; a weak D match, TRBD2 (5 bases). The V gene's germline CDR1 is MDHEN and CDR2 SYDVKM. With 7 bases removed from V and 0 bases from J, the gap between germline ends came to 13 bases. This CDR3 has 14 amino acids.

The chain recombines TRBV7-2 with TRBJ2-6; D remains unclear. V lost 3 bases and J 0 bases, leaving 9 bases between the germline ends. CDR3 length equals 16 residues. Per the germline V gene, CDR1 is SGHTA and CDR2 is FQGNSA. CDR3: CASSFGANSGANVLTF. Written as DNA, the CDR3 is TGTGCCAGCAGCTTTGGAGCCAACTCTGGGGCCAACGTCCTGACTTTC.

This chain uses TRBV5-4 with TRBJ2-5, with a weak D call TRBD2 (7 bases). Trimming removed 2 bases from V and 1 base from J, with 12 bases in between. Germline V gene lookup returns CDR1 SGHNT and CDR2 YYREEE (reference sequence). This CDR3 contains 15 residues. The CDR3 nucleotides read TGTGCCAGCAGCTTTAAAGGGGGGGCCCAAGAGACCCAGTACTTC. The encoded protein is CASSFKGGAQETQYF. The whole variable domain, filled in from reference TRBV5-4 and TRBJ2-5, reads ETGVTQSPTHLIKTRGQQVTLRCSSQSGHNTVSWYQQALGQGPQFIFQYYREEENGRGNFPPRFSGLQFPNYSSELNVNALELDDSALYLCASSFKGGAQETQYFGPGTRLLVL.

CDR3 nucleotides: TGCGCCAGCAGCTTGGTCCGAACTAGCGGAGAGACCCAGTACTTC. This codes for CASSLVRTSGETQYF. The chain employs TRBV5-1 and TRBJ2-5, with 8 bases fitting TRBD2. The CDR3 sequence is 15 residues long. V dropped 0 bases and J dropped 4; count of bases not matched to a gene: 5. Germline CDR1 and CDR2: SGHRS and YFSETQ.

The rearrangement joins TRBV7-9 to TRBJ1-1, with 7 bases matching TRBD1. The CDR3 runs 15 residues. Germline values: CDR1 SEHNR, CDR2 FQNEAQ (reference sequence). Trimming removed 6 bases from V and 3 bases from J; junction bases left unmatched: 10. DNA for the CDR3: TGTGCCAGCAGTTCAAACAGGGGATACTACACTGAAGCTTTCTTT. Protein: CASSSNRGYYTEAFF.

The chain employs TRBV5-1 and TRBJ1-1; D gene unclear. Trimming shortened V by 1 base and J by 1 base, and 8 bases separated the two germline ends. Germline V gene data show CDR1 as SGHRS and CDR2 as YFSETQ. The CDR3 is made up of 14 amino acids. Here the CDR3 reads CASSLNAANTEAFF. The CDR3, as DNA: TGCGCCAGCAGCTTGAACGCGGCGAACACTGAAGCTTTCTTT. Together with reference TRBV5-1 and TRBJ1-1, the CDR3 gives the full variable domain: KAGVTQTPRYLIKTRGQQVTLSCSPISGHRSVSWYQQTPGQGLQFLFEYFSETQRNKGNFPGRFSGRQFSNSRSEMNVSTLELGDSALYLCASSLNAANTEAFFGQGTRLTVV.

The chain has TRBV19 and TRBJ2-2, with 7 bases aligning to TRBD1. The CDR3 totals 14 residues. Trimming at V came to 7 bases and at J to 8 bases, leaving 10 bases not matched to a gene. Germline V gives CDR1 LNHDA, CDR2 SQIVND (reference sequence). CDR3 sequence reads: CASTSRTGPGELFF. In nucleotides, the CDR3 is TGTGCCAGTACCTCAAGGACAGGCCCAGGGGAGCTGTTTTTT.

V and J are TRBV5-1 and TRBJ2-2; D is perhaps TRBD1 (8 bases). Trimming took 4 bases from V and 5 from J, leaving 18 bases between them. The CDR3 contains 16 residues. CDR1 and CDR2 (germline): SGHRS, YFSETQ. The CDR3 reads CASSLRTGRGTGELFF. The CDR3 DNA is TGCGCCAGCAGCCTTCGGACAGGGAGGGGGACCGGGGAGCTGTTTTTT.

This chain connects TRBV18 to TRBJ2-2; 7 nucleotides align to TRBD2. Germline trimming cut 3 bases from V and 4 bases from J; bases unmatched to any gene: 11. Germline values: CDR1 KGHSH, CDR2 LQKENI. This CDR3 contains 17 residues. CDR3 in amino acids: CASSPTRLATGTGELFF. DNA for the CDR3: TGTGCCAGCTCACCTACCCGACTAGCCACGGGCACCGGGGAGCTGTTTTTT.